This T cell receptor beta chain was found in a study of blood T cell repertoires in COVID-19. Across the study: Some COVID-19 samples were acute and others convalescent; all came from the United States, Italy and Spain. The cDNA or gDNA used as material had been derived from T cells, B-cell-depleted T cells, or PBMCs.

Germline lookup yields CDR1 MGHDK and CDR2 SYGVNS. Germline trimming cut 2 bases from V and 4 bases from J; bases unmatched to any gene: 0. This CDR3 is 13 amino acids long. In the source study's methods: Amplified reference gene primers provided the basis for estimating nucleated cell counts. The assay was immunoSEQ multiplex PCR, and TCRdb's table has in-frame clones only and misses some. V and J calls and clone size are copied from that table; D and trimming were computed from the DNA. The sample consists of about 160,000 clones, roughly four fifths of them appearing once. The source of this sequence is a woman aged 80 or over with acute or convalescent COVID-19. The specimen was peripheral blood. J is TRBJ1-2 and V is TRBV25-1; TRBD1 matches at 8 bases. The CDR3 DNA sequence: TGTGCCAGCAGTGAACAGGGGGCCTATGGCTACACCTTC. This gives the protein CASSEQGAYGYTF.